This T cell receptor beta chain was sequenced for a study of T cell changes during pregnancy in multiple sclerosis. Repertoires were generated with immunoSEQ multiplex PCR, while TCRdb's copy carries only in-frame clones and drops some. The profile shows around 70,000 clones, around 92% of them singletons. CDR3 length: 15 amino acids. Germline V gene lookup returns CDR1 LNHDA and CDR2 SQIVND (reference sequence). J lost 5 bases, V lost 7 bases, and 10 bases had no gene match. The origin of this receptor is a female donor with multiple sclerosis, enrolled in a pregnancy study. The sample in question was peripheral blood, obtained after pregnancy. The chain couples TRBV19 to TRBJ1-5; TRBD1 matches at 8 bases. The CDR3 nucleotides read TGTGCCAGTACCAGCGGACAGGGTCCCCATCAGCCCCAGCATTTT. Protein sequence: CASTSGQGPHQPQHF.